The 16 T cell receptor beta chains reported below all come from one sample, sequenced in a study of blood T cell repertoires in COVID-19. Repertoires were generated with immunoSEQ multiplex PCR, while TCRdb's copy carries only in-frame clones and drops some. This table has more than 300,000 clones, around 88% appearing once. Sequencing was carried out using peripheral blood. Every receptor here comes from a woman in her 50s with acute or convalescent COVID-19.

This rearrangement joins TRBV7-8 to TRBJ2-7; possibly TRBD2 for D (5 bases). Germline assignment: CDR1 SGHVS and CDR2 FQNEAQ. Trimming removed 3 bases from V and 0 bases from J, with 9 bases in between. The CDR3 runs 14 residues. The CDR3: CASSLKRTSYEQYF. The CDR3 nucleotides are TGTGCCAGCAGCTTGAAGCGGACCTCCTACGAGCAGTACTTC.

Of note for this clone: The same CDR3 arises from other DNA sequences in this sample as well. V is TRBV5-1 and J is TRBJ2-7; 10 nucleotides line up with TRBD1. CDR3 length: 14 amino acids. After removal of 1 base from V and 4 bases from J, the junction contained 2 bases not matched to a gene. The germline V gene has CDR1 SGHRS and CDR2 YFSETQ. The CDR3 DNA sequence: TGCGCCAGCAGCTTGCGGACAGGGGGTTACGAGCAGTACTTC. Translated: CASSLRTGGYEQYF.

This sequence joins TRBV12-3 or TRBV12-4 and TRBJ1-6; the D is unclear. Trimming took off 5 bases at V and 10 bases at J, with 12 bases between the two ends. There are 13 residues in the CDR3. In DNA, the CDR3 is TGTGCCAGCAGTCTTCGAGTGAGCTCACCCCTCCACTTT. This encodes CASSLRVSSPLHF.

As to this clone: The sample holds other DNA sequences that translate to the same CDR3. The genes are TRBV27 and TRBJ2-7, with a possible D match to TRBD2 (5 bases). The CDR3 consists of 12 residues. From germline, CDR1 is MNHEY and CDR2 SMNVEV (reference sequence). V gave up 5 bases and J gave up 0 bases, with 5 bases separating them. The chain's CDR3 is CASSRGSYEQYF. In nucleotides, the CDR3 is TGTGCCAGCAGTCGGGGCTCCTACGAGCAGTACTTC.

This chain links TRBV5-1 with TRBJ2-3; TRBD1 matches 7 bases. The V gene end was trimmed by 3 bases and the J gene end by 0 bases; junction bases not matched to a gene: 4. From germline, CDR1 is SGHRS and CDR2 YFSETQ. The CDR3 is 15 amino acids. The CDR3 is CASSSRQGSTDTQYF. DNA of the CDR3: TGCGCCAGCAGCTCGCGACAGGGTAGCACAGATACGCAGTATTTT.

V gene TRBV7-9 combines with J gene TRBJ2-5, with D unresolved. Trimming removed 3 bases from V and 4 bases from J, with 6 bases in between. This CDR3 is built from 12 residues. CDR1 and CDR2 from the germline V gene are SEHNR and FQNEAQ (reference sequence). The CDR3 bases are TGTGCCAGCAGCTTTCTCGGAGAGACCCAGTACTTC. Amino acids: CASSFLGETQYF.

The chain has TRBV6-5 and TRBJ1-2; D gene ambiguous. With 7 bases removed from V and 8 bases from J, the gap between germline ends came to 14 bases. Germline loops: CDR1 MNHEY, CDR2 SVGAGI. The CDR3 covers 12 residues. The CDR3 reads CASTRGSNGYTF. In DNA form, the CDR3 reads TGTGCCAGCACGCGGGGATCGAACGGCTACACCTTC.

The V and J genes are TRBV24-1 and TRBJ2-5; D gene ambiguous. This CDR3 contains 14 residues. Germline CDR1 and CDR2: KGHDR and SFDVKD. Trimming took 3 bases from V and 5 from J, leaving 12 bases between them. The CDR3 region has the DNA TGTGCCACCAGTGATAGGTTGACCGGGGAGACCCAGTACTTC. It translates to CATSDRLTGETQYF.

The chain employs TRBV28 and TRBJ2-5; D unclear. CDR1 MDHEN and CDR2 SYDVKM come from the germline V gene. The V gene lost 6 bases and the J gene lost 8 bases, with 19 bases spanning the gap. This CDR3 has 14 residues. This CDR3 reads CASRVHLPGRTQYF. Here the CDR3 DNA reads TGTGCCAGCAGAGTACACCTTCCGGGTCGAACCCAGTACTTC.

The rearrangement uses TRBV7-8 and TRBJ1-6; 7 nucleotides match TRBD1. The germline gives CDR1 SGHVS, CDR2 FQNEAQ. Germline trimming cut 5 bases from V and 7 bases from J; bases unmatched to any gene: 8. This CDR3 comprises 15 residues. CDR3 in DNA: TGTGCCAGCAGCCGAGACAGGGTGGGCAATTCACCCCTCCACTTT. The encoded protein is CASSRDRVGNSPLHF. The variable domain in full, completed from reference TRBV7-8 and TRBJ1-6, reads GAGVSQSPRYKVAKRGQDVALRCDPISGHVSLFWYQQALGQGPEFLTYFQNEAQLDKSGLPSDRFFAERPEGSVSTLKIQRTQQEDSAVYLCASSRDRVGNSPLHFGNGTRLTVT.

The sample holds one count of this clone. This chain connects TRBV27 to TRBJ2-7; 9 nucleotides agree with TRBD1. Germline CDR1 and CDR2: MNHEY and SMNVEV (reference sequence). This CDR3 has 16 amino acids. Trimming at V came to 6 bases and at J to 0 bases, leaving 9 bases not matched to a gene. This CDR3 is CASSTRPGQGSYEQYF. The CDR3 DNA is TGTGCCAGCAGCACACGACCGGGACAGGGCTCCTACGAGCAGTACTTC.

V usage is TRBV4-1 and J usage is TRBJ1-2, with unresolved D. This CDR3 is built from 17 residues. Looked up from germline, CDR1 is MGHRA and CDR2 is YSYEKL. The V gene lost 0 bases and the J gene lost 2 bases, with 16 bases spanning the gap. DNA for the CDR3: TGCGCCAGCAGCCAAGATGGGAGGGCAAGGAGCAACTATGGCTACACCTTC. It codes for CASSQDGRARSNYGYTF.

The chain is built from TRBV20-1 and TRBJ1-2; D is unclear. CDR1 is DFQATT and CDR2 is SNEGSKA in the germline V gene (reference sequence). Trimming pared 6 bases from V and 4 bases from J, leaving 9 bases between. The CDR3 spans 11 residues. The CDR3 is CSAFTAYGYTF. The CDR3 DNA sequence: TGCAGTGCCTTTACAGCCTATGGCTACACCTTC.

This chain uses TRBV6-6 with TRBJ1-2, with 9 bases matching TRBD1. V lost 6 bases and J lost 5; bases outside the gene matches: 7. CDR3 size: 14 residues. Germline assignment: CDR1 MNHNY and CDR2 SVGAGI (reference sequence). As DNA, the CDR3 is TGTGCCAGCAGAATGCCGGACAGGGGTTATGGCTACACCTTC. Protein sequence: CASRMPDRGYGYTF.

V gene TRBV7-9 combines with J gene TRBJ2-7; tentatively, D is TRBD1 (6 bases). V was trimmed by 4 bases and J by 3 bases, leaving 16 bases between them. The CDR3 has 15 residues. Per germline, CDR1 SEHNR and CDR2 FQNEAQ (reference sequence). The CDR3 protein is CASSSQGRGNYEQYF. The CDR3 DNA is TGTGCCAGCAGCTCACAGGGTAGGGGCAACTACGAGCAGTACTTC.

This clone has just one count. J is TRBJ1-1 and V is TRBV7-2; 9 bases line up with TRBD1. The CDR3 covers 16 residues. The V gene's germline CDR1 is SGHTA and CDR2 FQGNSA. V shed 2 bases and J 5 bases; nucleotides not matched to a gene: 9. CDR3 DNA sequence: TGTGCCAGCAGCTTAACGGGGACAGGGTACTTAACTGAAGCTTTCTTT. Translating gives CASSLTGTGYLTEAFF.